Shown below are 15 T cell receptor beta chains from a single sample sequenced in a study of T cells in Graves' hyperthyroidism and ophthalmopathy. The source material, RNA transcripts, was used to amplify TCR beta CDR3 regions. RT-PCR in the first round (using the HTBI primer set) targeted the TCR CDR3. From the multiplex PCR reads, TCRdb called clonotypes with MiXCR, one entry per CDR3 protein. The repertoire holds about 700,000 distinct CDR3 sequences, with 13% to 15% as singletons. The sample comprised blood. Receptors originate from a woman aged 18-30 years with Graves' hyperthyroidism.

The chain carries TRBV6-2 or TRBV6-3 and TRBJ2-7, with 7 bases aligning to TRBD1. The J segment lost 3 bases and the V segment lost 4 bases, leaving 12 bases of the junction unmatched. Looked up from germline, CDR1 is MNHEY and CDR2 is SVGEGT. The CDR3 is made up of 16 amino acids. CDR3 sequence: CASSSPRGQDHYEQYF. CDR3 coding DNA: TGTGCCAGCAGTTCACCCCGAGGACAGGATCACTACGAGCAGTACTTC.

This clonotype showed up just a few times. This chain uses TRBV3-1 with TRBJ1-5; D might be TRBD1 (5 bases). Trimming shortened V by 4 bases and J by 6 bases, and 13 bases separated the two germline ends. CDR3 size: 14 residues. Germline CDR1 reads LGHDT; CDR2 reads YNNKEL (reference sequence). The CDR3 reads CASSLMLGGQPQHF. Here the CDR3 DNA reads TGTGCCAGCAGCCTTATGCTGGGGGGTCAGCCCCAGCATTTT. Variable domain in full (rest from reference TRBV3-1 and TRBJ1-5): DTAVSQTPKYLVTQMGNDKSIKCEQNLGHDTMYWYKQDSKKFLKIMFSYNNKELIINETVPNRFSPKSPDKAHLNLHINSLELGDSAVYFCASSLMLGGQPQHFGDGTRLSIL.

At least ten counts were recorded for this clonotype. This sequence joins TRBV5-1 and TRBJ1-1, with TRBD1 matching 8 bases. The trim removed 4 bases at V and 4 bases at J, leaving 6 bases unmatched. CDR1 is SGHRS, CDR2 YFSETQ, per germline. The CDR3 extends over 14 amino acids. Here the CDR3 DNA reads TGCGCCAGCAGCATTACAGGGGGTAGCACTGAAGCTTTCTTT. It is translated as CASSITGGSTEAFF. Drawing the rest from reference TRBV5-1 and TRBJ1-1, the complete variable domain is KAGVTQTPRYLIKTRGQQVTLSCSPISGHRSVSWYQQTPGQGLQFLFEYFSETQRNKGNFPGRFSGRQFSNSRSEMNVSTLELGDSALYLCASSITGGSTEAFFGQGTRLTVV.

The chain recombines TRBV4-2 with TRBJ1-2; D is perhaps TRBD1 (5 bases). V was cut by 3 bases and J by 2 bases, with 16 bases left in between. Germline loops: CDR1 LGHNA, CDR2 YNFKEQ. This CDR3 is 16 amino acids long. The CDR3: CASSQAAGTGNYGYTF. In DNA, the CDR3 is TGTGCCAGCAGCCAGGCCGCGGGGACCGGAAACTATGGCTACACCTTC.

J is TRBJ1-5 and V is TRBV4-1; TRBD1 might be the D (6 bases). Germline-derived CDR1 and CDR2 are MGHRA and YSYEKL. The CDR3 spans 16 residues. Between the trimmed V and J ends, which lost 4 bases and 9 bases, there was a span of 22 bases. This CDR3 reads CASSPFDEQGRRPQHF. The CDR3 nucleotides are TGCGCCAGCAGCCCCTTCGACGAACAGGGACGGCGGCCCCAGCATTTT.

This clonotype has at least ten counts. This chain uses TRBV20-1 with TRBJ1-2, with 7 positions matching TRBD1. CDR3 size: 15 residues. The J segment lost 4 bases and the V segment lost 4 bases, leaving 12 bases of the junction unmatched. CDR1 DFQATT and CDR2 SNEGSKA come from the germline V gene (reference sequence). CDR3 residues: CSATPGRQGAYGYTF. CDR3 sequence (DNA): TGCAGTGCTACCCCTGGGCGACAGGGCGCCTATGGCTACACCTTC.

This clonotype was seen a few times. The chain has TRBV5-5 and TRBJ2-7; D is undetermined. The CDR3 consists of 16 residues. The germline V gene has CDR1 SGHKS and CDR2 YYEKEE (reference sequence). V lost 1 base and J 5 bases, leaving 19 bases between the germline ends. In DNA form, the CDR3 reads TGTGCCAGCAGCTTGTGGAGTAGCCCGTCCGCCGACGAGCAGTACTTC. It translates to CASSLWSSPSADEQYF. The variable domain in full, completed from reference TRBV5-5 and TRBJ2-7, reads DAGVTQSPTHLIKTRGQQVTLRCSPISGHKSVSWYQQVLGQGPQFIFQYYEKEERGRGNFPDRFSARQFPNYSSELNVNALLLGDSALYLCASSLWSSPSADEQYFGPGTRLTVT.

The table lists this clonotype with many counts. This sequence joins TRBV3-1 and TRBJ1-2; unclear D gene. Germline V CDR1 and CDR2: LGHDT, YNNKEL (reference sequence). This CDR3 contains 15 residues. Trimming removed 0 bases from V and 2 bases from J, with 10 bases in between. The CDR3 DNA reads TGTGCCAGCAGCCAAGAGTCGATTCTCAACTATGGCTACACCTTC. Translated, it gives CASSQESILNYGYTF.

Ten or more counts support this clonotype. The chain uses TRBV20-1 and TRBJ1-1, with D maybe TRBD1 (6 bases). CDR3 size: 11 residues. Trimming took off 6 bases at V and 4 bases at J, with 9 bases between the two ends. Germline V gene lookup returns CDR1 DFQATT and CDR2 SNEGSKA (reference sequence). The CDR3 DNA is TGCAGTGCGGCAGGGGTCACTGAAGCTTTCTTT. This translates into CSAAGVTEAFF.

In this sample, this clonotype turned up many times. CDR3 sequence (DNA): TGTGCCAGCAGGCTGACCGTTGGGGGGGCGGGAAACAATGAGCAGTTCTTC. It encodes CASRLTVGGAGNNEQFF. The V call is TRBV7-9, the J call TRBJ2-1, with a possible D match to TRBD2 (7 bases). CDR1 and CDR2 from the germline V gene are SEHNR and FQNEAQ (reference sequence). There are 17 residues in the CDR3. Between the trimmed V and J ends, which lost 6 bases and 5 bases, there was a span of 23 bases.

This clonotype was detected ten times or more. The chain employs TRBV2 and TRBJ1-2, with 8 positions matching TRBD1. The CDR3 loop spans 16 amino acids. V lost 0 bases, J lost 8 bases, and 11 bases stayed unmatched. Germline CDR1 is SNHLY and CDR2 is FYNNEI. The CDR3 DNA reads as TGTGCCAGCAGTGAAGCGCTGCGGACAGGGAACATAGGCTACACCTTC. Translating it yields CASSEALRTGNIGYTF.

This clonotype was seen many times. The rearrangement joins TRBV11-2 to TRBJ2-2; 11 nucleotides align to TRBD2. The ends lost 5 bases at V and 7 bases at J; junction bases unmatched: 9. Germline loops: CDR1 SGHAT, CDR2 FQNNGV. There are 16 residues in the CDR3. This CDR3 reads CASSHTSGSGYGELFF. CDR3 DNA: TGTGCCAGCAGCCATACTAGCGGGAGCGGATACGGGGAGCTGTTTTTT.

The chain links TRBV6-6 to TRBJ2-7; 8 positions agree with TRBD2. The CDR3 covers 17 residues. Germline-derived CDR1 and CDR2 are MNHNY and SVGAGI (reference sequence). The J segment lost 2 bases and the V segment lost 0 bases, leaving 9 bases of the junction unmatched. CDR3 amino acids: CASSYSTSGGAPYEQYF. The DNA for the CDR3 is TGTGCCAGCAGTTACTCGACCAGCGGGGGAGCCCCCTACGAGCAGTACTTC.

The gene calls are TRBV30 and TRBJ2-3; 11 bases match TRBD2. Germline assignment: CDR1 GTSNPN and CDR2 SVGIG (reference sequence). V dropped 2 bases and J dropped 3; count of bases not matched to a gene: 7. This CDR3 is 16 amino acids long. CDR3 in DNA: TGTGCCTGGAGTAAAGGTAGCGGGAGGGGAACAGATACGCAGTATTTT. It is translated as CAWSKGSGRGTDTQYF.

This clonotype was observed at least ten times. This chain joins TRBV28 and TRBJ2-1; D gene unclear. Trimming took 3 bases from V and 4 from J, leaving 7 bases between them. The CDR3 totals 13 residues. Germline V gene data show CDR1 as MDHEN and CDR2 as SYDVKM. Written as DNA, the CDR3 is TGTGCCAGCAGTTTCTGGAGATACAATGAGCAGTTCTTC. Amino acids: CASSFWRYNEQFF.